Each of the 24 T cell receptor beta chains below was sequenced from the same sample in a study of T cell responses to AZD1222 COVID-19 vaccine (dated by TCRdb to the early 2020s). The protocol used for the library was the immunoSEQ multiplex PCR assay. The source is immuneACCESS, and TCRdb retained only in-frame sequences with V and J called. Part of the clones is not carried over; for the studies checked, unresolved V genes explain less than half of this, and the remainder is unexplained. The sample includes under 100,000 clones, with over 75% observed a single time. The ten largest clones add up to about 2.8% of the sample. The time point tag for this specimen amounts to: baseline before first vaccination. The material was peripheral blood, obtained on day 0 of AZD1222 vaccination. These receptors were collected from an adult in good health.

The rearrangement uses TRBV3-1 (or the pseudogene TRBV3-2) and TRBJ1-1; D not certain. The CDR3 covers 13 residues. Germline CDR1 and CDR2: LGHDT and YNNKEL (reference sequence). The V gene lost 4 bases and the J gene lost 1 base, with 7 bases spanning the gap. CDR3 loop: CASSLSGNTEAFF. For the CDR3, the DNA is TGTGCCAGCAGCCTGAGTGGGAACACTGAAGCTTTCTTT.

This chain links TRBV19 with TRBJ1-5; 7 bases fit TRBD1. V was clipped by 3 bases and J by 2 bases; unmatched bases: 4. CDR3 length: 15 amino acids. CDR1 LNHDA and CDR2 SQIVND come from the germline V gene (reference sequence). The chain's CDR3 is CASSISGQGNQPQHF. Written as DNA, the CDR3 is TGTGCCAGTAGTATTTCAGGACAGGGCAATCAGCCCCAGCATTTT.

This clone was picked up one time. The chain couples TRBV6-5 to TRBJ1-1; 7 nucleotides line up with TRBD1. The CDR3 loop spans 14 amino acids. Germline trimming cut 5 bases from V and 4 bases from J; bases unmatched to any gene: 7. Germline CDR1 and CDR2: MNHEY and SVGAGI. CDR3 coding DNA: TGTGCCAGCAGTAAGACAGGGAGGGGCACTGAAGCTTTCTTT. This translates into CASSKTGRGTEAFF.

This chain joins TRBV4-3 and TRBJ1-5, with D maybe TRBD1 (5 bases). The CDR3 consists of 15 residues. Between the trimmed V and J ends, which lost 0 bases and 7 bases, there was a span of 13 bases. Germline loops: CDR1 LGHNA, CDR2 YSLEER. The CDR3 is CASSQDRGGEQPQHF. DNA for the CDR3: TGCGCCAGCAGCCAAGATCGGGGAGGGGAACAGCCCCAGCATTTT.

The gene calls are TRBV10-1 and TRBJ1-6, with 7 positions matching TRBD1. Germline CDR1 and CDR2: WNHNN and SYGVQD (reference sequence). The J segment lost 13 bases and the V segment lost 3 bases, leaving 3 bases of the junction unmatched. This CDR3 comprises 12 residues. CDR3 protein: CASSDPTGPLHF. CDR3 DNA sequence: TGCGCCAGCAGTGACCCGACAGGGCCCCTCCACTTT.

This clone was recorded only once. The V call is TRBV5-1, the J call TRBJ1-4, with TRBD1 identical over 8 bases. Losses at the gene ends were 2 bases for V and 7 bases for J; bases not matched to a gene: 7. Germline assignment: CDR1 SGHRS and CDR2 YFSETQ. CDR3 size: 15 residues. DNA of the CDR3: TGCGCCAGCAGCTTACCGACAGGGGCCCCTGAAAAACTGTTTTTT. Translation gives CASSLPTGAPEKLFF.

This sequence joins TRBV5-6 and TRBJ2-5; TRBD2 matches 9 bases. The CDR3 spans 16 residues. V was clipped by 0 bases and J by 2 bases; unmatched bases: 5. From germline, CDR1 is SGHDT and CDR2 YYEEEE. CDR3 nucleotide sequence: TGTGCCAGCAGCTTGGGGTCTAGCGGGGCGCAAGAGACCCAGTACTTC. Encoded protein: CASSLGSSGAQETQYF.

V usage is TRBV6-6 and J usage is TRBJ1-2; the match to TRBD1 covers 8 bases. Germline V gene data show CDR1 as MNHNY and CDR2 as SVGAGI (reference sequence). This CDR3 comprises 13 residues. The J segment lost 7 bases and the V segment lost 2 bases, leaving 3 bases of the junction unmatched. For the CDR3, the DNA is TGTGCCAGCAGTTACGACGGGACAGGTGGCTACACCTTC. This gives the protein CASSYDGTGGYTF.

This chain links TRBV19 with TRBJ2-7, with 7 bases fitting TRBD2. CDR3 length equals 16 residues. The V gene end was trimmed by 5 bases and the J gene end by 2 bases; junction bases not matched to a gene: 12. The V gene's germline CDR1 is LNHDA and CDR2 SQIVND (reference sequence). The CDR3 sequence: CASSQTLSSGAYEQYF. CDR3 DNA: TGTGCCAGTAGTCAGACTTTGTCGAGCGGGGCCTACGAGCAGTACTTC.

V usage is TRBV7-9 and J usage is TRBJ1-2; 9 nucleotides match TRBD1. The CDR3 is 15 amino acids. CDR1 is SEHNR, CDR2 FQNEAQ, per germline (reference sequence). The ends lost 4 bases at V and 7 bases at J; junction bases unmatched: 10. This CDR3 reads CASSSWGQGDSGYTF. DNA of the CDR3: TGTGCCAGCAGCTCATGGGGACAGGGAGATTCTGGCTACACCTTC.

The chain recombines TRBV5-1 with TRBJ1-4; D uncertain. With 3 bases removed from V and 7 bases from J, the gap between germline ends came to 7 bases. Looked up from germline, CDR1 is SGHRS and CDR2 is YFSETQ. The CDR3 is 12 amino acids. This CDR3 reads CASSSEGEKLFF. CDR3 DNA sequence: TGCGCCAGCAGCTCCGAAGGTGAAAAACTGTTTTTT.

The V and J genes are TRBV6-5 and TRBJ1-5, with D perhaps TRBD1 (5 bases). This CDR3 spans 15 amino acids. Germline CDR1 reads MNHEY; CDR2 reads SVGAGI. The V and J ends lost 1 base and 6 bases respectively, with 13 bases between them. The CDR3 nucleotides are TGTGCCAGCAGTTACTGGGACTTTCTGGGTCAGCCCCAGCATTTT. Its translation is CASSYWDFLGQPQHF.

V usage is TRBV5-4 and J usage is TRBJ2-3; D not certain. The germline V gene encodes CDR1 SGHNT and CDR2 YYREEE (reference sequence). The CDR3 extends over 12 amino acids. Trimming left V 0 bases short and J 6 bases short, with 5 bases between. In DNA form, the CDR3 reads TGTGCCAGCAGCTTGGAGGCGGATACGCAGTATTTT. This encodes CASSLEADTQYF.

This clone was seen a single time. The genes are TRBV19 and TRBJ2-3; the match to TRBD2 covers 8 bases. With 3 bases clipped from V and 4 bases from J, the junction kept 12 bases outside the gene matches. The germline V gene encodes CDR1 LNHDA and CDR2 SQIVND (reference sequence). CDR3 length: 17 residues. The CDR3 sequence is CASSIQGRAGAADTQYF. DNA of the CDR3: TGTGCCAGTAGTATCCAGGGCCGAGCGGGGGCCGCAGATACGCAGTATTTT.

In DNA form, the CDR3 reads TGTGCCAGCTCGATCGGGACCCTTTGGAGTTCACCCCTCCACTTT. Protein: CASSIGTLWSSPLHF. V and J are TRBV6-5 and TRBJ1-6, with D perhaps matching TRBD1 (5 bases). Trimming took 8 bases from V and 9 from J, leaving 20 bases between them. The germline CDR1 and CDR2 sequences are MNHEY and SVGAGI. The CDR3 runs to 15 residues.

There are a few counts of this clone. The V call is TRBV7-2, the J call TRBJ1-5, with 7 positions matching TRBD1. CDR1 is SGHTA and CDR2 is FQGNSA in the germline V gene. Trimming took 5 bases from V and 7 from J; bases not matched to a gene: 5. The CDR3 runs to 13 residues. The chain's CDR3 is CASSVRGQQPQHF. For the CDR3, the DNA is TGTGCCAGCAGCGTAAGGGGGCAACAGCCCCAGCATTTT.

V gene TRBV7-8 combines with J gene TRBJ2-2, with D perhaps matching TRBD2 (6 bases). V lost 3 bases, J lost 1 base, and 9 bases lay in between. The CDR3 totals 15 residues. Germline CDR1 and CDR2: SGHVS and FQNEAQ. The DNA for the CDR3 is TGTGCCAGCAGCTTGCGGGGCAGGAACACCGGGGAGCTGTTTTTT. It is translated as CASSLRGRNTGELFF.

V usage is TRBV5-1 and J usage is TRBJ1-2; 9 bases match TRBD1. V gave up 2 bases and J gave up 4 bases; unmatched junction bases: 3. This CDR3 region has 14 residues. The germline CDR1 and CDR2 sequences are SGHRS and YFSETQ. The CDR3 region has the DNA TGCGCCAGCAGCTTTACAGGGGGCGCCTATGGCTACACCTTC. Residues: CASSFTGGAYGYTF.

This CDR3 is CASSQSGGPQNTEAFF. DNA for the CDR3: TGCGCCAGCAGCCAATCCGGGGGCCCCCAGAACACTGAAGCTTTCTTT. This chain connects TRBV4-1 to TRBJ1-1, with D possibly being TRBD1 (6 bases). The V end was cut by 2 bases, the J end by 1 base, with 14 bases between. The CDR3 loop spans 16 amino acids. Germline V gene data show CDR1 as MGHRA and CDR2 as YSYEKL.

This chain links TRBV5-8 with TRBJ2-2, with 7 bases matching TRBD2. Germline-derived CDR1 and CDR2 are SGHTS and YDEGEE. Germline trimming cut 2 bases from V and 7 bases from J; bases unmatched to any gene: 8. This CDR3 is built from 15 residues. The CDR3 DNA reads TGTGCCAGCAGCTTAGGGAGGGGAATCGGCGGGGAGCTGTTTTTT. This encodes CASSLGRGIGGELFF.

V usage is TRBV27 and J usage is TRBJ2-3; TRBD2 aligns across 12 bases. The J segment lost 0 bases and the V segment lost 5 bases, leaving 6 bases of the junction unmatched. The germline CDR1 and CDR2 sequences are MNHEY and SMNVEV (reference sequence). The CDR3 runs 17 residues. The chain's CDR3 is CASSLGLAGISTDTQYF. CDR3 nucleotides: TGTGCCAGCAGTCTCGGACTAGCGGGGATAAGCACAGATACGCAGTATTTT.

The chain recombines TRBV3-1 (or the pseudogene TRBV3-2) with TRBJ1-3; 7 bases are shared with TRBD1. V gave up 5 bases and J gave up 5 bases; unmatched junction bases: 9. Germline values: CDR1 LGHDT, CDR2 YNNKEL (reference sequence). The CDR3 runs to 15 residues. In DNA form, the CDR3 reads TGTGCCAGCAGCACACAAGGGGGCACCAGAAACACCATATATTTT. Encoded protein: CASSTQGGTRNTIYF.

Many counts were recorded for this clone. The chain employs TRBV21-1 and TRBJ2-2. TRBV21-1 is recorded as a pseudogene. The CDR3 length is 15 residues. CDR3 residues: CASRPRGPVTGELFF. The DNA for the CDR3 is TGTGCCAGCAGGCCGAGGGGCCCGGTAACCGGGGAGCTGTTTTTT.

This clone was seen once. This sequence joins TRBV7-9 and TRBJ1-1; TRBD1 is a possible D gene (5 bases). Trimming stripped 7 bases from V and 1 base from J, with 19 bases between. The germline CDR1 and CDR2 sequences are SEHNR and FQNEAQ (reference sequence). The CDR3 has 16 residues. CDR3 residues: CASTITPGLQNTEAFF. CDR3 nucleotide sequence: TGTGCCAGCACCATTACCCCGGGACTCCAGAACACTGAAGCTTTCTTT.